These 16 T cell receptor beta chains were sequenced from one sample in a study of identical twins. Using its own MiXCR run on the 5' RACE reads, TCRdb lists one record per CDR3 protein. In the table there are 650,000 to 750,000 distinct CDR3 sequences, roughly 20% of which are singletons. This sample also belongs to another study, concerning T cells expressing NK-cell markers.

Sequencing was carried out using PBMCs. The origin of the receptors is a woman under 30 in good health.

This clonotype was detected ten times or more. This chain links TRBV29-1 with TRBJ2-7; D perhaps matches TRBD1 (6 bases). Germline CDR1 and CDR2: SQVTM and ANQGSEA. There are 13 residues in the CDR3. V lost 7 bases to trimming and J lost 3 bases, with 16 bases between them. The CDR3 DNA is TGCAGCGCCGCCGGGACAATGGGCTACGAGCAGTACTTC. Its translation is CSAAGTMGYEQYF.

This clonotype was seen more than once but under ten times. The chain couples TRBV24-1 to TRBJ1-2; D uncertain. Germline CDR1 KGHDR, CDR2 SFDVKD. The CDR3 spans 13 residues. With 4 bases removed from V and 8 bases from J, the gap between germline ends came to 13 bases. Here the CDR3 DNA reads TGTGCCACCAGTGACCCCTACCAGGAAGGCTACACCTTC. Protein sequence: CATSDPYQEGYTF.

This clonotype was found once. J is TRBJ2-3 and V is TRBV3-1, with D unclear. Trimming cost V 6 bases and J 11 bases, with 21 bases left between them. This CDR3 comprises 14 residues. Germline values: CDR1 LGHDT, CDR2 YNNKEL (reference sequence). The CDR3 DNA sequence: TGTGCCAGCAGGCCCGGCGAGGTGGCAATGAAGCAGTATTTT. As protein: CASRPGEVAMKQYF.

This clonotype showed up just a few times. V usage is TRBV6-1 and J usage is TRBJ2-1; no reliable D call. Germline V lookup: CDR1 MNHNS, CDR2 SASEGT. Trimming removed 8 bases at V and 8 bases at J, with 16 bases between. This CDR3 is built from 13 residues. CDR3 coding DNA: TGTGCCAGCTGGGCGTTGGCGGTCCATGAGCAGTTCTTC. Residues: CASWALAVHEQFF.

This clonotype was found many times. This chain links TRBV9 with TRBJ2-1, with D perhaps TRBD1 (5 bases). CDR3 length: 14 amino acids. V was pared by 3 bases and J by 7 bases, with 14 bases between. In germline, CDR1 is SGDLS, CDR2 YYNGEE. CDR3 residues: CASSDPNSGNEQFF. For the CDR3, the DNA is TGTGCCAGCAGCGATCCAAATTCAGGGAATGAGCAGTTCTTC.

This clonotype was found a few times. V gene TRBV12-3 or TRBV12-4 combines with J gene TRBJ1-1; a weak D match, TRBD1 (6 bases). CDR3 size: 15 residues. V lost 2 bases to trimming and J lost 3 bases, with 13 bases between them. CDR3 in amino acids: CASSLSRQVYTEAFF. In DNA form, the CDR3 reads TGTGCCAGCAGTTTATCCCGACAGGTTTACACTGAAGCTTTCTTT.

V is TRBV5-1 and J is TRBJ2-7; 7 bases align to TRBD2. CDR3 length equals 15 residues. CDR1 is SGHRS and CDR2 is YFSETQ in the germline V gene. V lost 3 bases, J lost 1 base, and 7 bases stayed unmatched. The CDR3 DNA reads TGCGCCAGCAGCTCCCCGGGGGGAACATCCTACGAGCAGTACTTC. Translated: CASSSPGGTSYEQYF.

This clonotype appeared many times. V usage is TRBV5-6 and J usage is TRBJ2-1, with D perhaps TRBD2 (7 bases). Germline loops: CDR1 SGHDT, CDR2 YYEEEE. The CDR3 runs 19 residues. V lost 0 bases, J lost 1 base, and 20 bases lay in between. CDR3 loop: CASSLGMATGGFSYNEQFF. In DNA form, the CDR3 reads TGTGCCAGCAGCTTGGGTATGGCAACGGGGGGCTTTTCCTACAATGAGCAGTTCTTC.

The chain has TRBV11-2 and TRBJ2-1; 7 bases agree with TRBD2. Looked up from germline, CDR1 is SGHAT and CDR2 is FQNNGV. J gave up 7 bases and V 5 bases, and 11 bases lay outside the gene matches. This CDR3 is 15 amino acids long. CDR3 in amino acids: CASSPIAGRGNEQFF. The CDR3 nucleotides are TGTGCCAGCAGCCCGATAGCGGGCCGGGGGAATGAGCAGTTCTTC. Combining the CDR3 with reference TRBV11-2 and TRBJ2-1 gives the whole variable domain EAGVAQSPRYKIIEKRQSVAFWCNPISGHATLYWYQQILGQGPKLLIQFQNNGVVDDSQLPKDRFSAERLKGVDSTLKIQPAKLEDSAVYLCASSPIAGRGNEQFFGPGTRLTVL.

This clonotype showed up many times. The rearrangement joins TRBV20-1 to TRBJ2-1; D is ambiguous. CDR3 size: 15 residues. Germline V gene sequence: CDR1 DFQATT, CDR2 SNEGSKA (reference sequence). V lost 3 bases and J 4 bases, leaving 16 bases between the germline ends. CDR3 amino acids: CSASCEAQLYNEQFF. CDR3 coding DNA: TGCAGTGCTAGTTGCGAGGCCCAGCTTTACAATGAGCAGTTCTTC.

The chain employs TRBV20-1 and TRBJ2-7, with TRBD2 identical over 12 bases. This CDR3 has 14 residues. Germline CDR1 reads DFQATT; CDR2 reads SNEGSKA (reference sequence). J was trimmed by 6 bases and V by 3 bases; bases with no gene match: 6. CDR3 sequence: CSASLAGGLGEQYF. DNA for the CDR3: TGCAGTGCTAGCCTAGCGGGAGGGCTCGGCGAGCAGTACTTC.

This chain connects TRBV6-5 to TRBJ2-3; D ambiguous. The germline V gene has CDR1 MNHEY and CDR2 SVGAGI. V dropped 2 bases and J dropped 6 bases, with 12 bases sitting between them. The CDR3 is 14 residues long. CDR3 loop: CASSYQGSGDTQYF. CDR3 DNA sequence: TGTGCCAGCAGTTACCAAGGATCCGGGGATACGCAGTATTTT.

V usage is TRBV7-2 and J usage is TRBJ2-7; 10 nucleotides agree with TRBD1. The germline CDR1 and CDR2 sequences are SGHTA and FQGNSA. CDR3 length equals 15 residues. V was pared by 5 bases and J by 3 bases, with 7 bases of the junction left unmatched. DNA for the CDR3: TGTGCCAGCAGCCGCGGCGGGACAGGGGACTACGAGCAGTACTTC. Protein product: CASSRGGTGDYEQYF.

This chain uses TRBV27 with TRBJ2-5, with TRBD1 matching 11 bases. The germline V gene has CDR1 MNHEY and CDR2 SMNVEV (reference sequence). The V and J ends lost 5 bases and 4 bases, in that order; junction bases with no gene match: 6. The CDR3 has 15 amino acids. The CDR3 coding sequence is TGTGCCAGCAGTGTGGGACAGGGGGTTGGAGAGACCCAGTACTTC. This encodes CASSVGQGVGETQYF.

The chain couples TRBV20-1 to TRBJ1-1, with D uncertain. Germline V CDR1 and CDR2: DFQATT, SNEGSKA (reference sequence). Between the trimmed V and J ends, which lost 7 bases and 3 bases, there was a span of 18 bases. This CDR3 is built from 14 residues. DNA for the CDR3: TGCAGTGTTCGAGGGCAGCGGGGATACACTGAAGCTTTCTTT. It specifies CSVRGQRGYTEAFF.

The V and J genes are TRBV6-2 or TRBV6-3 and TRBJ2-5, with 8 bases fitting TRBD1. The CDR3 sequence is 12 residues long. Germline CDR1 MNHEY, CDR2 SVGEGT. V gave up 8 bases and J gave up 5 bases; unmatched junction bases: 4. The CDR3 here is CASATGGETQYF. The DNA for the CDR3 is TGTGCCAGCGCCACAGGGGGGGAGACCCAGTACTTC.